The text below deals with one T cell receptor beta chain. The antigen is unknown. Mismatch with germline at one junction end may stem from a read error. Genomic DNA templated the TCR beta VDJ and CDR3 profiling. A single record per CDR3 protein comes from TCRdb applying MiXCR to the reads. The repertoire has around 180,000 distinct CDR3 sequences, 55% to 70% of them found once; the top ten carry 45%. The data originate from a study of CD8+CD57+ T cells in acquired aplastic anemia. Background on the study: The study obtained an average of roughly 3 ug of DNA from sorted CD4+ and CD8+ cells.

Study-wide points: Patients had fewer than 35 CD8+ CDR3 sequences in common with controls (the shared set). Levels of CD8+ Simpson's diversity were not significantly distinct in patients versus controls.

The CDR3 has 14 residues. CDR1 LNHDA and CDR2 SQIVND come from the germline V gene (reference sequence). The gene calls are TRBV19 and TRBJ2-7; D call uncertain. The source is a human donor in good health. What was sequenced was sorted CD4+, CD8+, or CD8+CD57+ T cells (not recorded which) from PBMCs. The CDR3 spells CASTVDGRSYEQYF. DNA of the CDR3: TGTGCAAGTACGGTCGACGGCCGCTCCTACGAGCAGTACTTC.